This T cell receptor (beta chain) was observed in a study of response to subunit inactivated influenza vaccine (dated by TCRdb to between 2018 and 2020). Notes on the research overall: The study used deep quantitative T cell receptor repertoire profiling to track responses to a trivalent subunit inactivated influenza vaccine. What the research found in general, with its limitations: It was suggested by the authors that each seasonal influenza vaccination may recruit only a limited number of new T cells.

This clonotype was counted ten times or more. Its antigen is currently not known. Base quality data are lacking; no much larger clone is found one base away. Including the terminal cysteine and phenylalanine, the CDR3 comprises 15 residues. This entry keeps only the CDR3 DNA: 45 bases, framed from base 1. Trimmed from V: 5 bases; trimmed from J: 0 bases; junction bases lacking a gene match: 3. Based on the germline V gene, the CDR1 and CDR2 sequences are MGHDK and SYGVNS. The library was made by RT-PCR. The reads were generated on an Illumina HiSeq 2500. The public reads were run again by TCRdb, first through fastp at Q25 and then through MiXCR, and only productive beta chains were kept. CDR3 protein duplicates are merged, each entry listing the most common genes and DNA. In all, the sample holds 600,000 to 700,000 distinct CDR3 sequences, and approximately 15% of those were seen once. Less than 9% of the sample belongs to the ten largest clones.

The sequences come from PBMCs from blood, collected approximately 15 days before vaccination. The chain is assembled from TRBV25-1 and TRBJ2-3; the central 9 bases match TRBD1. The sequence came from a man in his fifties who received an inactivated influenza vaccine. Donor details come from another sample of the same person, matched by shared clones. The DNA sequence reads TGTGCCAGCAGTCAGGGACAGGGAAGCACAGATACGCAGTATTTT. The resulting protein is CASSQGQGSTDTQYF.